This T cell receptor beta chain stems from a study of T cell responses to AZD1222 COVID-19 vaccine. General study points: It was only a handful of AZD1222 recipients who were seropositive at baseline.

Assay: immunoSEQ multiplex PCR; the TCRdb copy retains only in-frame clones and omits some. This sample has 120,000 or so clones, with roughly 86% found just once. Notes on this clone: The antigen is not known.

Germline lookup yields CDR1 GTSNPN and CDR2 SVGIG (reference sequence). The CDR3 length is 15 residues. Trimming pared 3 bases from V and 10 bases from J, leaving 22 bases between. The receptor comes from an adult in good health. The genes are TRBV30 and TRBJ2-1; possibly TRBD1 or TRBD2 for D (5 bases each). Here the sequenced sample was peripheral blood, taken on day 0 of AZD1222 vaccination. The CDR3 region has the DNA TGTGCCTGGAGGGACGGACGGGCCGGATGGGGGGAGCAGTTCTTC. Protein: CAWRDGRAGWGEQFF.